This T cell receptor beta chain was identified in a study of human T cells and chemical hapten exposure (dated by TCRdb to the early 2020s). About the investigation overall: For sensitization, 2% DPC in acetone was applied to a roughly 2 cm by roughly 2 cm area of upper inner arm skin. Patch testing was performed on the upper back with Finn chambers containing 0.01% DPC, and the patch tests were scored after 6 days according to International Contact Dermatitis Research Group standards. For TCR sequencing, blood came from some 31 alopecia patients at anywhere from one to four time points (pre-sensitization, 2, 6 and 24 weeks). Weekly therapeutic DPC doses were additionally applied to the scalp of patients throughout the roughly 23-week study period. Libraries were pooled for sequencing, and variation in per-sample TCR yields was attributed mainly to small differences in library volumes within the pool. Patient blood was sampled pre-sensitization (week 0) and at 2, 6 and about 24 weeks after DPC sensitization. Alopecia areata with under or over 50% scalp involvement, alopecia totalis and alopecia universalis were represented in the patient cohort, which was mostly female. In alopecia patients, the study followed how the peripheral blood TCR repertoire changed in vivo over primary and secondary sensitization to diphenylcyclopropenone (DPC), a hapten.

The meaning of the sample's time point label: patch test 3, about 24 weeks after DPC sensitization. This sample's treatment or condition label indicates: therapeutic diphenylcyclopropenone sensitization with weekly scalp DPC. At each patch-test visit, blood was drawn before the patch test was applied. Patients were eligible if aged 18 to 70, diagnosed with alopecia and judged suitable for DPC therapy, and pregnant patients were excluded. Total RNA was extracted from unfractionated whole blood collected in Tempus Blood RNA tubes. Receptors were amplified or captured by RACE. The run used a NextSeq 500. Library preparation attached unique molecular identifiers to individual cDNA molecules for quantitative, reproducible TCR counting. Both TCR alpha and TCR beta chains were sequenced from each blood RNA sample. The published analysis was carried out like this. Samples had a median of roughly 99,000 TCRs, with a range from about 23,224 to 690,600. The Decombinator software suite was used to annotate V, J and CDR3 in the TCR reads. For the PS versus PT1 abundance plots, all samples were subsampled to the same number of TCRs (28,000). TCRs were defined as expanded if absent before sensitization and observed at least eight times at the 2-week time point. TCRdb applied fastp at Q25 and MiXCR to the public reads, then kept only in-frame beta chains. Rows with a matching CDR3 protein are joined into one entry that keeps the most common DNA and genes. TCRdb, not the authors, supplied the V and J calls. The sample table records over 75,000 distinct CDR3 sequences; approximately 11% of these occur just once. In total, the top ten clones hold around 1% of the sample.

As concerns this clonotype: What this receptor recognizes is not known. The input lacks base qualities; no much larger clone sits a single base away.

Study-wide conclusions, independent of this receptor: Repeated subsampling changed both the strength of the expansion versus patch-test correlation and the threshold at which that correlation became significant. The number of TCRs above 1 in 1000 frequency did not change with DPC sensitization; there was no evidence of global repertoire structure alterations. A positive correlation was found between the number of PT1 expanded TCRs and patch test score, with significance reached at thresholds 8, 16 and 32 but not 4. Compared with pre-sensitization or healthy control sets, expanded TCRs formed significantly more large CDR3 similarity clusters, which is consistent with antigen-driven responses. Because all patients had alopecia, a presumed autoimmune disease, the immune response of the patients might differ from that of healthy individuals.

The source material was whole blood, sampled in connection with sensitization to the hapten diphenylcyclopropenone (DPC). The TCR comes from a woman under 40 with alopecia areata. Some clones in this sample may be carry-over from other donors' samples.

The encoded CDR3 is CSAPILPGKETQYF. The sequenced DNA: TGCAGTGCACCGATCCTCCCCGGGAAAGAGACCCAGTACTTC. The chain links TRBV20-1 with TRBJ2-5; the D gene is perhaps TRBD2, on 5 matching bases. Taken from cysteine to phenylalanine, the CDR3 has 14 residues. Only CDR3 DNA remains: 42 bases, in frame from the first base. CDR1 and CDR2 are drawn from the germline V gene (reference sequence): DFQATT, SNEGSKA. V loses 6 bases of germline sequence and J loses 3 bases, and the interval between the two ends is 17 bases.